One and the same sample provided the 20 T cell receptor beta chains below, sequenced in a study of vaccination effects on CD4 cells after COVID-19. Their cognate antigens are unknown. Method: immunoSEQ multiplex PCR; TCRdb's copy keeps in-frame clones and lacks some. The sample includes fewer than 85,000 clones, under 85% of them seen just once. In the ViraFEST assay, antigen-specific CD4+ clonotypes were identified by expansion after peptide-pool stimulation. Between days 9 and 11 of culture, CD4+ T cells were separated out. Subjects were given two BNT162b2 or mRNA-1273 vaccine doses. The starting material was CD4+ T cells from PBMCs cultured with HCoV-OC43 spike peptides, obtained after COVID-19 vaccination. Subset in this sample: HCoV-OC43 spike overlapping peptide pool stimulation. Receptor source: a human donor who received a COVID-19 vaccine.

V and J are TRBV5-1 and TRBJ1-3; tentatively, D is TRBD1 (6 bases). With 3 bases removed from V and 2 bases from J, the gap between germline ends came to 12 bases. CDR3 length: 15 residues. Per germline, CDR1 SGHRS and CDR2 YFSETQ. The CDR3 DNA is TGCGCCAGCAGCTCACGGGGGCATACTGGAAACACCATATATTTT. Protein product: CASSSRGHTGNTIYF.

J is TRBJ2-5 and V is TRBV6-5; 7 nucleotides line up with TRBD1. Germline-derived CDR1 and CDR2 are MNHEY and SVGAGI. The CDR3 has 15 residues. Trimming took 7 bases from V and 4 from J; bases not matched to a gene: 12. The CDR3 DNA reads as TGTGCCAGCACCGATTTGACAGGGAGCGTAGAGACCCAGTACTTC. Residues: CASTDLTGSVETQYF.

This chain links TRBV18 with TRBJ1-5; a weak D match, TRBD1 (6 bases). Germline-derived CDR1 and CDR2 are KGHSH and LQKENI. V gave up 6 bases and J gave up 2 bases, with 26 bases separating them. The CDR3 contains 19 residues. The CDR3 loop reads CASSATLGQGTQGNQPQHF. CDR3 DNA sequence: TGTGCCAGCTCCGCTACTCTGGGTCAGGGGACCCAGGGCAATCAGCCCCAGCATTTT.

The genes are TRBV29-1 and TRBJ2-3; D gene unclear. The V gene lost 2 bases and the J gene lost 5 bases, with 8 bases spanning the gap. Germline CDR1 reads SQVTM; CDR2 reads ANQGSEA. CDR3 size: 12 residues. CDR3 DNA: TGCAGCGTTGAAATAACAAGAGATACGCAGTATTTT. Translation: CSVEITRDTQYF.

With respect to this clone: Relative to the germline gene, one junction end is altered; a read error may explain this. CDR3: CASRAGASYDYTF. The CDR3 coding sequence is TGTGCCAGTAGGGCGGGGGCCTCGTATGACTACACCTTC. V usage is TRBV19 and J usage is TRBJ1-2, with D perhaps matching TRBD1 (6 bases). The CDR3 consists of 13 residues. Germline lookup yields CDR1 LNHDA and CDR2 SQIVND (reference sequence).

This rearrangement joins TRBV18 to TRBJ2-3, with 10 bases matching TRBD1. CDR3 size: 14 residues. V lost 4 bases and J lost 4; bases outside the gene matches: 2. Per the germline V gene, CDR1 is KGHSH and CDR2 is LQKENI. The CDR3 region has the DNA TGTGCCAGCTCACTAGGGACAGGGGCAGATACGCAGTATTTT. As protein: CASSLGTGADTQYF. The whole variable domain, remainder taken from reference TRBV18 and TRBJ2-3, is NAGVMQNPRHLVRRRGQEARLRCSPMKGHSHVYWYRQLPEEGLKFMVYLQKENIIDESGMPKERFSAEFPKEGPSILRIQQVVRGDSAAYFCASSLGTGADTQYFGPGTRLTVL.

The V call is TRBV5-6, the J call TRBJ1-4, with unresolved D. With 3 bases removed from V and 8 bases from J, the gap between germline ends came to 20 bases. Germline loops: CDR1 SGHDT, CDR2 YYEEEE. The CDR3 is 16 residues long. CDR3 nucleotide sequence: TGTGCCAGCAGCTCGTATCGAACGTCTATAGAGGAAAAACTGTTTTTT. Translation: CASSSYRTSIEEKLFF.

V and J are TRBV9 and TRBJ2-3, with D tentatively TRBD2 (5 bases). This CDR3 contains 14 residues. V lost 3 bases and J lost 2, with 10 bases in between. Germline V gene sequence: CDR1 SGDLS, CDR2 YYNGEE. The CDR3 loop is CASSARGFTDTQYF. For the CDR3, the DNA is TGTGCCAGCAGCGCACGGGGATTCACAGATACGCAGTATTTT.

The chain uses TRBV6-5 and TRBJ2-7, with 7 bases aligning to TRBD2. Germline V gives CDR1 MNHEY, CDR2 SVGAGI. The CDR3 is made up of 12 amino acids. CDR3 sequence reads: CASSSQAGEQYV. CDR3 nucleotides: TGTGCCAGTAGTTCACAAGCGGGAGAGCAGTACGTC.

The chain employs TRBV7-9 and TRBJ2-6, with a weak D call TRBD2 (5 bases). This CDR3 region has 16 residues. V shed 1 base and J shed 3 bases, with 10 bases lying between them. Germline V gives CDR1 SEHNR, CDR2 FQNEAQ (reference sequence). The CDR3 DNA reads as TGTGCCAGCAGCTTAGTAGCCGGGGTTGGGGCCAACGTCCTGACTTTC. Translation: CASSLVAGVGANVLTF.

CDR3 sequence (DNA): TGTGCCAGCAGTTCCGCGGACCGTTACGAGCAGTACGTC. Its translation is CASSSADRYEQYV. The V gene is TRBV6-5, the J gene TRBJ2-7; no reliable D call. The germline CDR1 and CDR2 sequences are MNHEY and SVGAGI. Trimming took off 4 bases at V and 4 bases at J, with 11 bases between the two ends. The CDR3 sequence is 13 residues long.

V is TRBV24-1 and J is TRBJ2-1; TRBD1 matches 7 bases. This CDR3 has 16 residues. V gave up 9 bases and J gave up 7 bases; unmatched junction bases: 17. CDR1 is KGHDR, CDR2 SFDVKD, per germline. CDR3 amino acids: CATQATRGRQKNEQFF. CDR3 sequence (DNA): TGTGCCACCCAAGCAACAAGGGGGCGCCAAAAAAATGAGCAGTTCTTC.

CDR3: CASSYGLAGDGELFF. The CDR3 nucleotides are TGTGCCAGCAGTTACGGACTGGCGGGGGACGGGGAGCTGTTTTTT. The chain is built from TRBV6-5 and TRBJ2-2; the match to TRBD2 covers 7 bases. The junction had 7 bases not matched to a gene; V was cut back by 2 bases and J by 7 bases. This CDR3 spans 15 amino acids. The germline V gene encodes CDR1 MNHEY and CDR2 SVGAGI.

The chain is built from TRBV6-5 and TRBJ2-3; D gene unclear. Trimming shortened V by 6 bases and J by 0 bases, and 7 bases separated the two germline ends. CDR1 and CDR2 from the germline V gene are MNHEY and SVGAGI. This CDR3 is 13 amino acids long. DNA for the CDR3: TGTGCCAGCAGAATGGCAAGCACAGATACGCAGTATTTT. It yields the protein CASRMASTDTQYF.

This clone came up once. J is TRBJ1-5 and V is TRBV6-5, with 7 bases that match TRBD1. This CDR3 is 15 amino acids long. V shed 6 bases, J shed 0 bases, and the junction held 5 bases outside the gene matches. Germline lookup yields CDR1 MNHEY and CDR2 SVGAGI. The CDR3 DNA reads as TGTGCCAGCAGCCGGACAGGCTATAGCAATCAGCCCCAGCATTTT. The encoded protein is CASSRTGYSNQPQHF.

A remark on this clone: Other nucleotide sequences from this sample produce the same CDR3. CDR3 region: CASRQGLNYGYTF. The DNA for the CDR3 is TGCGCCAGCCGACAGGGACTTAACTATGGCTACACCTTC. V and J are TRBV10-2 and TRBJ1-2; TRBD1 agrees at 7 bases. V trimming: 8 bases; J trimming: 1 base; junction bases outside the gene matches: 4. Germline lookup yields CDR1 WSHSY and CDR2 SAAADI. The CDR3 runs 13 residues.

This sequence joins TRBV7-2 and TRBJ2-3; D is perhaps TRBD2 (5 bases). CDR1 is SGHTA, CDR2 FQGNSA, per germline. The V end lost 1 base, the J end lost 8 bases, and 13 bases lay between the germline ends. This CDR3 is 14 amino acids long. CDR3 coding DNA: TGTGCCAGCAGCTTAGAACGGCGGGCTGGTACGCAGTATTTT. Its translation: CASSLERRAGTQYF.

This clone was observed a few times. The gene calls are TRBV6-1 and TRBJ1-5, with D unclear. Between the trimmed V and J ends, which lost 1 base and 4 bases, there was a span of 11 bases. CDR3 length: 15 residues. The germline V gene encodes CDR1 MNHNS and CDR2 SASEGT. The CDR3 nucleotides read TGTGCCAGCAGTGAAGGGTCGGCAGCTAATCAGCCCCAGCATTTT. This codes for CASSEGSAANQPQHF.

This clone was counted a few times. The chain employs TRBV6-1 and TRBJ2-5, with unresolved D. Germline CDR1 MNHNS, CDR2 SASEGT. CDR3 length: 14 residues. Trimming took 5 bases from V and 2 from J, leaving 12 bases between them. In DNA, the CDR3 is TGTGCCAGCAGTCTAAAGGGCAGACAAGAGACCCAGTACTTC. This gives the protein CASSLKGRQETQYF.

This sequence joins TRBV6-6 and TRBJ2-5; the match to TRBD2 covers 9 bases. The germline V gene encodes CDR1 MNHNY and CDR2 SVGAGI (reference sequence). J gave up 4 bases and V 0 bases, and 6 bases lay outside the gene matches. The CDR3 is made up of 16 amino acids. The CDR3 DNA sequence: TGTGCCAGCAGTTACTCGACTCTAGCGGGGAGAGAGACCCAGTACTTC. Amino acids: CASSYSTLAGRETQYF.